This TCR beta chain was sequenced for a study of cytomegalovirus exposure and HLA in healthy donors. The PCR ran on 60 Vbeta and 13 Jbeta primers. Using immunoSEQ multiplex PCR, the repertoire was profiled, and TCRdb retains in-frame clones only, with some absent. The data show some 150,000 clones, around 80% seen once. Germline CDR1 SSHAT, CDR2 FNYEAQ (reference sequence). V lost 3 bases and J lost 4, with 9 bases in between. The CDR3 sequence is 13 residues long. This clone came up once. Its matching antigen is unknown. The study, taken as a whole, reports: Segments of the TCR beta V type were, in most cases, productive about 90% or about 30% of the time in an earlier analysis. Accurate prediction of most subjects' HLA-A and HLA-B alleles from TCR beta sequences was reported. In vitro work confirmed that a few CMV-associated chains recognize CMV antigens.

Source material: PBMCs. This receptor was taken from a man aged 30-40 years in good health and CMV-seronegative. The genes are TRBV7-7 and TRBJ2-5; TRBD1 is a possible D gene (6 bases). CDR3 bases: TGTGCCAGCAGCTTCAGGGGTGGAGAGACCCAGTACTTC. The encoded protein is CASSFRGGETQYF.